The clone carrying this TCR beta chain was counted at least ten times. The antigen is undetermined. The sample belongs to a study of T cell repertoires in cytomegalovirus infection. As for the study in general: It was the public TCR beta signatures that indicated both CMV infection and matching HLA type. Study-wide results and limits: In two of eight donors, the top clonotype was HLA-C-restricted CMV-specific. Totalled public TCR beta family frequency picked out people who carried CMV plus the relevant HLA.

TCRdb called the reads again in MiXCR, with one record for every CDR3 protein. The data contain roughly 100,000 distinct CDR3 sequences, more than 15% of them singletons. V trimming: 4 bases; J trimming: 0 bases; junction bases outside the gene matches: 9. In germline, CDR1 is MDHEN, CDR2 SYDVKM. This CDR3 contains 17 residues. Sequencing input: PBMCs. This TCR derives from a human donor in good health (CMV status not recorded). Some clones in this sample may be carry-over from other donors' samples. This chain links TRBV28 with TRBJ1-1; 9 bases match TRBD1. CDR3 sequence (DNA): TGTGCCAGCAGTTATTCGGACAGGGGCCCCTTGAACACTGAAGCTTTCTTT. This sequence encodes CASSYSDRGPLNTEAFF.